These 3 T cell receptor beta chains were all obtained from the same sample, sequenced in a study of cytotoxic CD8 clonotypes in ibrutinib-treated CLL. Clones were read by immunoSEQ multiplex PCR, and TCRdb kept only the in-frame ones, dropping some. The data hold some 200,000 clones, with about 75% observed a single time. This specimen consisted of PBMCs, obtained after 12 months of ibrutinib treatment. These receptors originate from a human donor with chronic lymphocytic leukemia.

This clone occurred once. The gene calls are TRBV7-9 and TRBJ1-5; D possibly corresponds to TRBD1 (6 bases). Per germline, CDR1 SEHNR and CDR2 FQNEAQ (reference sequence). V lost 5 bases and J lost 2, with 13 bases in between. The CDR3 runs to 15 residues. The CDR3, as DNA: TGTGCCAGCAGCCCAGGGGCTATGGGCAATCAGCCCCAGCATTTT. It codes for CASSPGAMGNQPQHF.

This clone has just a few counts. The chain is built from TRBV10-3 and TRBJ1-5; no reliable D call. CDR3 size: 16 residues. Germline lookup yields CDR1 ENHRY and CDR2 SYGVKD. Trimming cost V 6 bases and J 1 base, with 16 bases left between them. In DNA form, the CDR3 reads TGTGCCATCAGCCTAACCACGGATTTCAGCAATCAGCCCCAGCATTTT. This translates into CAISLTTDFSNQPQHF.

This rearrangement joins TRBV14 to TRBJ2-1; D not resolved. CDR3 size: 17 residues. The germline V and J ends were trimmed by 1 base and 1 base, with 14 bases remaining between them. Germline CDR1 reads SGHDN; CDR2 reads FVKESK. The CDR3 is CASSQVRRAESYNEQFF. DNA for the CDR3: TGTGCCAGCAGCCAAGTTCGAAGGGCGGAATCCTACAATGAGCAGTTCTTC.